This T cell receptor beta chain originates from a study of T cells in tuberculosis. At the level of the study: The T cells targeted glucose monomycolate, a mycobacterial lipid, via CD1B. This South African cohort compared adolescents with or without latent tuberculosis against adults with active tuberculosis. PBMC were archived before or within 7 days of starting treatment. Study results and limitations: Selection depended on which cryopreserved specimens were available.

The assay was immunoSEQ multiplex PCR, and TCRdb's table has in-frame clones only and misses some. The repertoire has tens of thousands of clones, around 93% of them found once; the top ten carry less than 3%. V trimming: 6 bases; J trimming: 3 bases; junction bases outside the gene matches: 3. The CDR3 contains 14 residues. Germline values: CDR1 SNHLY, CDR2 FYNNEI. This sample's time point: new active TB diagnosis, blood taken before or within 7 days of starting treatment. A word on this clone: Its matching antigen is unknown.

Sequencing was performed on PBMCs, taken at tuberculosis diagnosis. The chain combines TRBV2 with TRBJ1-4, with TRBD1 matching over 8 bases. The origin of this receptor is an adult with tuberculosis. CDR3 nucleotide sequence: TGTGCCAGCAGGGACAGGGTAGCTAATGAAAAACTGTTTTTT. Protein product: CASRDRVANEKLFF.